Listed here are 28 T cell receptor beta chains from one sample, sequenced in a study of T cell repertoires in cytomegalovirus infection. TCRdb reprocessed the reads with MiXCR, giving one entry per CDR3 protein. The sample has roughly 130,000 distinct CDR3 sequences; more than 7% are singletons. What was sequenced was PBMCs. These receptors were obtained from a human donor in good health (CMV status not recorded). Some clones in this sample may be carry-over from other donors' samples.

This clonotype was recorded many times. The rearrangement joins TRBV6-1 to TRBJ2-2; D is unclear. The V end lost 2 bases, the J end lost 0 bases, and 10 bases lay between the germline ends. The V gene's germline CDR1 is MNHNS and CDR2 SASEGT. The CDR3 covers 16 residues. The CDR3 bases are TGTGCCAGCAGTGAATGGCACATTTCGAACACCGGGGAGCTGTTTTTT. Amino acids: CASSEWHISNTGELFF.

This clonotype was detected only a few times. The V gene is TRBV20-1, the J gene TRBJ2-1; D is unresolved. V was clipped by 0 bases and J by 3 bases, with 6 bases between them. There are 13 residues in the CDR3. CDR1 DFQATT and CDR2 SNEGSKA come from the germline V gene (reference sequence). The CDR3 loop is CSARDRNYNEQFF. CDR3 bases: TGCAGTGCTAGAGACAGGAACTACAATGAGCAGTTCTTC.

This clonotype has just a few counts. This sequence joins TRBV20-1 and TRBJ2-7, with 12 bases matching TRBD2. The germline CDR1 and CDR2 sequences are DFQATT and SNEGSKA (reference sequence). The CDR3 runs to 15 residues. Unmatched junction bases numbered 11, after V lost 5 bases and J lost 6 bases. CDR3 residues: CSAPDATGLAGEQYF. DNA of the CDR3: TGCAGTGCTCCTGATGCCACGGGACTAGCGGGCGAGCAGTACTTC.

This clonotype was seen ten or more times. The V and J genes are TRBV14 and TRBJ1-1; D might be TRBD1 (5 bases). Germline V gene data show CDR1 as SGHDN and CDR2 as FVKESK. This CDR3 has 13 residues. V was pared by 4 bases and J by 0 bases, with 6 bases between. The CDR3 nucleotides read TGTGCCAGCAGCCGACAGCTGAACACTGAAGCTTTCTTT. Its protein product is CASSRQLNTEAFF.

In this sample, this clonotype turned up many times. The rearrangement joins TRBV7-2 to TRBJ1-1; no clear D gene. The CDR3 contains 15 residues. Germline V gene sequence: CDR1 SGHTA, CDR2 FQGNSA. Trimming cost V 5 bases and J 0 bases, with 13 bases left between them. The CDR3 nucleotides read TGTGCCAGCAGCCTCCTCGCACCTATGAACACTGAAGCTTTCTTT. It codes for CASSLLAPMNTEAFF. The variable domain in full, with the rest retrieved from reference TRBV7-2 and TRBJ1-1, is GAGVSQSPSNKVTEKGKDVELRCDPISGHTALYWYRQSLGQGLEFLIYFQGNSAPDKSGLPSDRFSAERTGGSVSTLTIQRTQQEDSAVYLCASSLLAPMNTEAFFGQGTRLTVV.

There are many counts of this clonotype. This rearrangement joins TRBV6-6 to TRBJ2-3, with 9 bases aligning to TRBD2. J was trimmed by 4 bases and V by 6 bases; bases with no gene match: 8. CDR1 is MNHNY, CDR2 SVGAGI, per germline (reference sequence). The length of the CDR3 is 15 residues. The CDR3 here is CASSRAGGRSDTQYF. The DNA for the CDR3 is TGTGCCAGCAGCCGCGCGGGGGGGAGGTCAGATACGCAGTATTTT.

Many counts were recorded for this clonotype. V gene TRBV2 combines with J gene TRBJ2-4; D is possibly TRBD1 or TRBD2 (6 bases each). This CDR3 region has 15 residues. CDR1 SNHLY and CDR2 FYNNEI come from the germline V gene. V lost 5 bases, J lost 7 bases, and 18 bases lay in between. The CDR3 DNA reads TGTGCCAGCAGTCTACTTCCGGGGGCGGAGAACATTCAGTACTTC. Translated, it gives CASSLLPGAENIQYF.

This clonotype occurred many times. The chain joins TRBV7-2 to TRBJ2-7; D might be TRBD1 or TRBD2, each matching 6 bases. V dropped 2 bases and J dropped 3 bases, with 11 bases sitting between them. CDR1 is SGHTA, CDR2 FQGNSA, per germline. CDR3 length: 14 residues. In nucleotides, the CDR3 is TGTGCCAGCAGCTTATCGGAGGGGGGCTACGAGCAGTACTTC. Its translation: CASSLSEGGYEQYF. The full variable domain, rest sourced from reference TRBV7-2 and TRBJ2-7, is GAGVSQSPSNKVTEKGKDVELRCDPISGHTALYWYRQSLGQGLEFLIYFQGNSAPDKSGLPSDRFSAERTGGSVSTLTIQRTQQEDSAVYLCASSLSEGGYEQYFGPGTRLTVT.

This clonotype was found a few times. The chain carries TRBV14 and TRBJ1-6; tentatively, D is TRBD1 (5 bases). CDR1 and CDR2 from the germline V gene are SGHDN and FVKESK. The CDR3 loop spans 15 amino acids. Trimming pared 4 bases from V and 9 bases from J, leaving 16 bases between. The CDR3 DNA is TGTGCCAGCAGCCCTATGGGACTGGGGGTTTCACCCCTCCACTTT. It specifies CASSPMGLGVSPLHF.

The CDR3 coding sequence is TGCAGCGTTGAACAGGAGGGTACTGAAAAACTGTTTTTT. Amino acids: CSVEQEGTEKLFF. The V gene is TRBV29-1, the J gene TRBJ1-4; the D is unclear. The CDR3 is 13 amino acids. Germline V CDR1 and CDR2: SQVTM, ANQGSEA. V shed 2 bases and J shed 7 bases, with 11 bases lying between them.

This clonotype was recorded many times. The V gene is TRBV4-2, the J gene TRBJ1-1, with D uncertain. This CDR3 is 15 amino acids long. Germline V CDR1 and CDR2: LGHNA, YNFKEQ. Trimming left V 0 bases short and J 0 bases short, with 8 bases between. The CDR3 sequence is CASSQDYTVNTEAFF. The CDR3 DNA sequence: TGTGCCAGCAGCCAAGATTACACCGTGAACACTGAAGCTTTCTTT.

This clonotype was counted at least ten times. This chain links TRBV7-9 with TRBJ2-7; no clear D. Germline lookup yields CDR1 SEHNR and CDR2 FQNEAQ (reference sequence). With 3 bases removed from V and 6 bases from J, the gap between germline ends came to 12 bases. The CDR3 loop spans 13 amino acids. In DNA, the CDR3 is TGTGCCAGCAGCTTGCTAGGGATGGGCGAGCAGTACTTC. Protein sequence: CASSLLGMGEQYF.

There are many counts of this clonotype. The genes are TRBV12-3 or TRBV12-4 and TRBJ1-1; TRBD1 matches at 9 bases. V lost 3 bases to trimming and J lost 5 bases; unmatched junction nucleotides: 13. The CDR3 is made up of 17 amino acids. CDR3 nucleotides: TGTGCCAGCAGTTTCTCTGGGGACAGGGTAACGGGGACTGAAGCTTTCTTT. Encoded protein: CASSFSGDRVTGTEAFF.

This clonotype has a count of ten or more. The chain links TRBV12-3 or TRBV12-4 to TRBJ1-1, with D hard to call. The CDR3 is 13 residues long. Deletions cut 5 bases from V and 1 base from J, with 8 bases between. The CDR3 DNA is TGTGCCAGCAGTCCTGTGGAGAACACTGAAGCTTTCTTT. Its protein product is CASSPVENTEAFF.

This clonotype was seen repeatedly, ten times or more. The V gene is TRBV28, the J gene TRBJ1-5; 10 bases align to TRBD1. Germline V gene lookup returns CDR1 MDHEN and CDR2 SYDVKM. The CDR3 is 15 amino acids. The J segment lost 6 bases and the V segment lost 3 bases, leaving 5 bases of the junction unmatched. The CDR3 nucleotides are TGTGCCAGCAGTTTGGGGGACAGGGGAATTCAGCCCCAGCATTTT. This translates into CASSLGDRGIQPQHF.

This clonotype was seen many times. The CDR3 DNA sequence: TGCGCCAGCAGGCGGACAGAGACCTACGAGCAGTACTTC. Protein: CASRRTETYEQYF. The chain links TRBV5-1 to TRBJ2-7; D may be TRBD1 (6 bases). The CDR3 is 13 residues long. V lost 5 bases and J lost 2, with 11 bases in between. Germline V gene lookup returns CDR1 SGHRS and CDR2 YFSETQ.

This clonotype has just a few counts. V gene TRBV20-1 combines with J gene TRBJ1-5, with D possibly TRBD1 on 5 matching bases. Per germline, CDR1 DFQATT and CDR2 SNEGSKA (reference sequence). CDR3 length equals 15 residues. The ends were cut back, 1 base at V and 5 bases at J, with 15 bases in the middle. The CDR3 DNA follows: TGCAGTGCTAGAGGGGGGACTACCCGGGATCAGCCCCAGCATTTT. It codes for CSARGGTTRDQPQHF.

This clonotype appeared many times. This chain joins TRBV12-3 or TRBV12-4 and TRBJ1-6, with 7 bases fitting TRBD1. CDR3 length equals 14 residues. The J segment lost 8 bases and the V segment lost 6 bases, leaving 7 bases of the junction unmatched. The chain's CDR3 is CASSPPGQYSPLHF. CDR3 coding DNA: TGTGCCAGCAGCCCCCCGGGACAGTATTCACCCCTCCACTTT.

This clonotype was counted only a few times. The chain uses TRBV5-4 and TRBJ1-2; possibly TRBD1 for D (6 bases). This CDR3 comprises 13 residues. Germline CDR1 reads SGHNT; CDR2 reads YYREEE (reference sequence). V shed 3 bases and J shed 4 bases, with 10 bases lying between them. CDR3 loop: CASSSRGFYGYTF. The CDR3 coding sequence is TGTGCCAGCAGCTCTAGGGGGTTCTATGGCTACACCTTC.

To note about this clonotype: This clone may be a read error of a much larger clone one base away. The CDR3 reads CASSLIHEELFF. In DNA form, the CDR3 reads TGTGCCAGCAGCCTAATACACGAGGAGCTGTTTTTT. This rearrangement joins TRBV7-8 to TRBJ2-2; D is undetermined. Trimming stripped 5 bases from V and 10 bases from J, with 11 bases between. The CDR3 consists of 12 residues. The germline CDR1 and CDR2 sequences are SGHVS and FQNEAQ.

The chain links TRBV20-1 to TRBJ1-1; 10 bases align to TRBD1. The junction had 5 bases not matched to a gene; V was cut back by 6 bases and J by 4 bases. Germline V gene lookup returns CDR1 DFQATT and CDR2 SNEGSKA (reference sequence). CDR3 length: 13 residues. CDR3 protein: CSAQDRGITEAFF. In DNA form, the CDR3 reads TGCAGTGCGCAGGACAGGGGGATCACTGAAGCTTTCTTT.

This clonotype was seen only once. This may be a read error, as it is one base from a much larger clone. The chain joins TRBV28 to TRBJ1-4; 7 bases map to TRBD1. The CDR3 has 16 amino acids. Germline V lookup: CDR1 MDHEN, CDR2 SYDVKM. The CDR3 loop is CASSPPERGQYEKLLF. The CDR3 coding sequence is TGTGCCAGCAGCCCCCCAGAAAGGGGACAGTATGAAAAACTGTTGTTT.

This clonotype was seen repeatedly, ten times or more. The V and J genes are TRBV5-5 and TRBJ1-2; D not certain. Germline V CDR1 and CDR2: SGHKS, YYEKEE (reference sequence). The V and J ends lost 0 bases and 6 bases respectively, with 15 bases between them. The CDR3 contains 15 residues. Here the CDR3 reads CASSLGETLRDGYTF. DNA of the CDR3: TGTGCCAGCAGCTTGGGGGAAACCCTAAGAGATGGCTACACCTTC. The full variable domain, completed using reference TRBV5-5 and TRBJ1-2, is DAGVTQSPTHLIKTRGQQVTLRCSPISGHKSVSWYQQVLGQGPQFIFQYYEKEERGRGNFPDRFSARQFPNYSSELNVNALLLGDSALYLCASSLGETLRDGYTFGSGTRLTVV.

This clonotype was counted at least ten times. This chain links TRBV7-2 with TRBJ2-5; 11 bases line up with TRBD2. The junction had 7 bases not matched to a gene; V was cut back by 4 bases and J by 6 bases. Germline V gives CDR1 SGHTA, CDR2 FQGNSA. The CDR3 loop spans 15 amino acids. CDR3: CASSSSSGGLKTQYF. The CDR3 DNA sequence: TGTGCCAGCAGCTCTTCTAGCGGGGGGTTAAAGACCCAGTACTTC.

This clonotype showed up many times. The CDR3 nucleotides are TGTGCCAGCAGCCGTTTTCCTAGCGGGAGCACAGATACGCAGTATTTT. It encodes CASSRFPSGSTDTQYF. The chain links TRBV7-2 to TRBJ2-3; TRBD2 agrees at 8 bases. The V segment lost 5 bases and the J segment 0 bases; nucleotides outside the gene matches: 7. This CDR3 is built from 16 residues. The germline gives CDR1 SGHTA, CDR2 FQGNSA.

The gene calls are TRBV19 and TRBJ1-1; 8 bases fit TRBD1. With V trimmed by 7 bases and J by 10 bases, 11 bases remained unmatched. Germline V gives CDR1 LNHDA, CDR2 SQIVND (reference sequence). The CDR3 sequence is 13 residues long. As DNA, the CDR3 is TGTGCCAGTACCCAAATGGGTCAGGGGGCAGCTTTCTTT. It encodes CASTQMGQGAAFF.

The V and J genes are TRBV20-1 and TRBJ2-1, with D uncertain. The CDR3 is made up of 13 amino acids. V was cut by 5 bases and J by 0 bases, with 8 bases left in between. CDR1 DFQATT and CDR2 SNEGSKA come from the germline V gene (reference sequence). The chain's CDR3 is CSAGPSSYNEQFF. The CDR3 DNA is TGCAGTGCTGGACCCAGCTCCTACAATGAGCAGTTCTTC.

The rearrangement uses TRBV18 and TRBJ2-5; D might be TRBD1 or TRBD2, each matching 5 bases. CDR1 and CDR2 (germline): KGHSH, LQKENI. V shed 5 bases and J shed 4 bases, with 14 bases lying between them. This CDR3 spans 14 amino acids. The CDR3 region has the DNA TGTGCCAGCTCAAAAGGGACGGCCACAGAGACCCAGTACTTC. This translates into CASSKGTATETQYF.